Presented here are 21 T cell receptor beta chains from one specimen sequenced in a study of T cell repertoires in cytomegalovirus infection (dated by TCRdb to between 2018 and 2021). The treatment or condition label of this sample denotes: in vitro stimulation with specific CMV peptide epitopes to enrich CMV-specific T cells. These receptors have no known antigen. The reads were generated on an Illumina HiSeq 1500. Using fastp at Q25 and MiXCR, TCRdb reprocessed the public reads and kept productive beta chains. Rows with a matching CDR3 protein are joined into one entry that keeps the most common DNA and genes. The sample table contains 80,000 or so distinct CDR3 sequences; only one count was recorded for more than 20% of them. The ten largest clones add up to roughly 50% of the sample. The starting material was CD8+ T cells from cultured PBMCs, obtained from culture after CMV antigen stimulation. The receptor source for this set is a human donor in good health (CMV status not recorded). Some clones in this sample may be carry-over from other donors' samples.

This chain links TRBV2 with TRBJ2-3, with 7 nucleotides matching TRBD2. The CDR3 length is 14 residues. V gave up 8 bases and J gave up 2 bases; unmatched junction bases: 7. Germline V gene data show CDR1 as SNHLY and CDR2 as FYNNEI. For the CDR3, the DNA is TGTGCCAGCCCGTTGGCGGGGGACACAGATACGCAGTATTTT. Its translation is CASPLAGDTDTQYF.

The V and J genes are TRBV4-1 and TRBJ1-2; TRBD1 matches 7 bases. The CDR3 runs to 19 residues. J was trimmed by 5 bases and V by 0 bases; bases with no gene match: 18. The V gene's germline CDR1 is MGHRA and CDR2 YSYEKL. This CDR3 reads CASSQEAPTNRGNLYGYTF. CDR3 nucleotides: TGCGCCAGCAGCCAAGAAGCCCCGACGAACAGGGGAAACCTTTATGGCTACACCTTC.

A few counts support this clonotype. The chain is built from TRBV2 and TRBJ2-3, with no clear D. CDR3 length: 14 amino acids. From germline, CDR1 is SNHLY and CDR2 FYNNEI. Trimming took off 8 bases at V and 4 bases at J, with 16 bases between the two ends. CDR3 in DNA: TGTGCCAGCTCCTTCCAATATTCGGCAGATACGCAGTATTTT. Amino acids: CASSFQYSADTQYF.

This clonotype appeared many times. The chain employs TRBV7-6 and TRBJ1-6; 7 bases map to TRBD1. CDR3 size: 14 residues. In germline, CDR1 is SGHVS, CDR2 FNYEAQ. J gave up 8 bases and V 3 bases, and 4 bases lay outside the gene matches. CDR3 in DNA: TGTGCCAGCAGCTTCCGGGACAGAGATTCACCCCTCCACTTT. Encoded protein: CASSFRDRDSPLHF.

In its sample, this clonotype was seen a few times. CDR3 nucleotides: TGTGCCATCCAGCCCCTGGGACAGGGTGGGGTGAACGAGTATGGCTACACCTTC. Its protein is CAIQPLGQGGVNEYGYTF. The genes are TRBV10-3 and TRBJ1-2, with 9 nucleotides matching TRBD1. V trimming: 8 bases; J trimming: 5 bases; junction bases outside the gene matches: 21. This CDR3 region has 18 residues. The germline CDR1 and CDR2 sequences are ENHRY and SYGVKD.

This clonotype was observed a few times. The chain couples TRBV19 to TRBJ1-1; D not resolved. CDR1 LNHDA and CDR2 SQIVND come from the germline V gene (reference sequence). This CDR3 has 15 amino acids. V gave up 5 bases and J gave up 0 bases, with 13 bases separating them. Here the CDR3 reads CASSERVIMNTEAFF. The CDR3 nucleotides are TGTGCCAGTAGTGAGCGGGTGATCATGAACACTGAAGCTTTCTTT.

The rearrangement links TRBV5-1 to TRBJ1-1; 8 nucleotides line up with TRBD1. The CDR3 spans 13 residues. V lost 8 bases and J lost 6; bases outside the gene matches: 9. The germline gives CDR1 SGHRS, CDR2 YFSETQ. CDR3 DNA sequence: TGCGCCAGTCACGAGCAGGGGGCCCCTGAAGCTTTCTTT. Translation: CASHEQGAPEAFF. The full variable domain, with the rest looked up from reference TRBV5-1 and TRBJ1-1, is KAGVTQTPRYLIKTRGQQVTLSCSPISGHRSVSWYQQTPGQGLQFLFEYFSETQRNKGNFPGRFSGRQFSNSRSEMNVSTLELGDSALYLCASHEQGAPEAFFGQGTRLTVV.

This clonotype came up a few times. The gene calls are TRBV29-1 and TRBJ2-1; no reliable D call. Germline V gives CDR1 SQVTM, CDR2 ANQGSEA. This CDR3 has 14 residues. V was cut by 6 bases and J by 8 bases, with 20 bases left in between. CDR3 in amino acids: CSVRTGSSADEQFF. As DNA, the CDR3 is TGCAGCGTCAGGACCGGGTCCTCGGCCGATGAGCAGTTCTTC.

This clonotype appeared many times. This sequence joins TRBV12-3 or TRBV12-4 and TRBJ1-1; D ambiguous. This CDR3 comprises 14 residues. V shed 3 bases and J shed 1 base, with 9 bases lying between them. This chain's CDR3 is CASSFSVRNTEAFF. As DNA, the CDR3 is TGTGCCAGCAGTTTCTCGGTGCGGAACACTGAAGCTTTCTTT.

The CDR3 DNA sequence: TGTGCCAGCAGCGTATACGGTCGGACTAGCGGTGTTAATGTTGATGAGCAGTTCTTC. As protein: CASSVYGRTSGVNVDEQFF. V gene TRBV9 combines with J gene TRBJ2-1; 10 bases map to TRBD2. This CDR3 contains 19 residues. Per germline, CDR1 SGDLS and CDR2 YYNGEE. Trimming at V came to 1 base and at J to 8 bases, leaving 18 bases not matched to a gene.

This chain uses TRBV5-4 with TRBJ2-7; no clear D gene. V was cut by 4 bases and J by 6 bases, with 14 bases left in between. CDR3 length equals 13 residues. Germline-derived CDR1 and CDR2 are SGHNT and YYREEE (reference sequence). The CDR3 is CASSIVPLAEQYF. DNA for the CDR3: TGTGCCAGCAGCATAGTTCCACTGGCCGAGCAGTACTTC.

In its sample, this clonotype was seen a few times. The CDR3 loop is CASSEGQGPIYGYTF. CDR3 DNA: TGTGCCAGCAGTGAAGGACAGGGGCCGATTTATGGCTACACCTTC. V usage is TRBV25-1 and J usage is TRBJ1-2; 9 bases are a match to TRBD1. Germline V gene lookup returns CDR1 MGHDK and CDR2 SYGVNS. The CDR3 sequence is 15 residues long. The ends lost 2 bases at V and 5 bases at J; junction bases unmatched: 6.

This clonotype was detected ten times or more. The chain combines TRBV7-2 with TRBJ1-3, with D maybe TRBD1 (5 bases). The length of the CDR3 is 16 residues. V lost 5 bases, J lost 2 bases, and 16 bases lay in between. Germline CDR1 reads SGHTA; CDR2 reads FQGNSA. The DNA for the CDR3 is TGTGCCAGCAGCCCAGGGCGAAGGGGCGCTGGAAACACCATATATTTT. Translated: CASSPGRRGAGNTIYF.

This clonotype came up many times. The chain has TRBV11-3 and TRBJ2-7; a possible D gene is TRBD2 (5 bases). CDR1 and CDR2 from the germline V gene are SGHNT and YENEEA. This CDR3 region has 14 residues. The V gene lost 1 base and the J gene lost 0 bases, with 7 bases spanning the gap. The CDR3 here is CASSLGGNSYEQYF. DNA of the CDR3: TGTGCCAGCAGCTTAGGAGGGAACTCCTACGAGCAGTACTTC.

The J gene is TRBJ1-2, the V gene TRBV6-5; D is possibly TRBD1 (6 bases). Germline CDR1 reads MNHEY; CDR2 reads SVGAGI. Between the trimmed V and J ends, which lost 2 bases and 3 bases, there was a span of 19 bases. The CDR3 extends over 17 amino acids. The CDR3 DNA follows: TGTGCCAGCAGTTACCTAAGCGACAGGCATGAGGACTATGGCTACACCTTC. Amino acid sequence: CASSYLSDRHEDYGYTF.

This clonotype showed up many times. The J gene is TRBJ2-3, the V gene TRBV7-2, with D perhaps matching TRBD1 or TRBD2 (5 bases each). Between the trimmed V and J ends, which lost 1 base and 2 bases, there was a span of 13 bases. Germline V gene lookup returns CDR1 SGHTA and CDR2 FQGNSA. This CDR3 has 16 residues. The CDR3 region is CASSLGERTYTDTQYF. Written as DNA, the CDR3 is TGTGCCAGCAGCTTAGGAGAGCGGACATACACAGATACGCAGTATTTT. The full variable domain, its missing parts supplied by reference TRBV7-2 and TRBJ2-3, is GAGVSQSPSNKVTEKGKDVELRCDPISGHTALYWYRQSLGQGLEFLIYFQGNSAPDKSGLPSDRFSAERTGGSVSTLTIQRTQQEDSAVYLCASSLGERTYTDTQYFGPGTRLTVL.

This clonotype was recorded many times. J is TRBJ1-5 and V is TRBV7-8, with a tentative D call TRBD1 (6 bases). The CDR3 length is 15 residues. With 4 bases removed from V and 5 bases from J, the gap between germline ends came to 15 bases. The germline V gene has CDR1 SGHVS and CDR2 FQNEAQ. CDR3 in amino acids: CASSSVYEGDQPQHF. CDR3 DNA sequence: TGTGCCAGCAGCTCAGTTTACGAGGGGGATCAGCCCCAGCATTTT.

This clonotype appeared many times. The rearrangement links TRBV7-2 to TRBJ2-1; D gene ambiguous. V dropped 4 bases and J dropped 12 bases, with 16 bases sitting between them. The germline CDR1 and CDR2 sequences are SGHTA and FQGNSA. There are 13 residues in the CDR3. CDR3 region: CASSSIGRVGQFF. The CDR3 bases are TGTGCCAGCAGCTCCATCGGACGGGTCGGGCAGTTCTTC.

This clonotype was counted at least ten times. This chain joins TRBV7-2 and TRBJ2-7, with a possible D match to TRBD2 (6 bases). The CDR3 is made up of 16 amino acids. CDR1 and CDR2 from the germline V gene are SGHTA and FQGNSA. The ends were cut back, 2 bases at V and 0 bases at J, with 14 bases in the middle. The CDR3 here is CASSLTGGMSSYEQYF. CDR3 in DNA: TGTGCCAGCAGCTTAACTGGAGGGATGAGCTCCTACGAGCAGTACTTC.

This clonotype was seen a few times. The CDR3: CATRVTGGGTDTQYF. The DNA for the CDR3 is TGTGCCACAAGGGTTACAGGGGGAGGCACAGATACGCAGTATTTT. J is TRBJ2-3 and V is TRBV19; 8 nucleotides match TRBD1. Germline V CDR1 and CDR2: LNHDA, SQIVND (reference sequence). This CDR3 spans 15 amino acids. V trimming: 10 bases; J trimming: 1 base; junction bases outside the gene matches: 10.

The table lists this clonotype with many counts. The gene calls are TRBV7-2 and TRBJ1-6, with D hard to call. The CDR3 loop spans 17 amino acids. The germline gives CDR1 SGHTA, CDR2 FQGNSA. Trimming left V 2 bases short and J 8 bases short, with 19 bases between. This CDR3 is CASSLSRTGYVDSPLHF. Written as DNA, the CDR3 is TGTGCCAGCAGCTTAAGCAGAACGGGTTATGTCGATTCACCCCTCCACTTT.